These 5 T cell receptor beta chains came from one sample sequenced in a study of OX40 agonist ivuxolimab in advanced cancers. Libraries came from the immunoSEQ multiplex PCR assay. Held by TCRdb, this immuneACCESS table contains in-frame sequences only and omits some clones. Under half of the omission traces to an unresolved V gene where checked; the cause of the rest is unknown. The sample profile shows tens of thousands of clones; 81% of them were found once. The ten largest clones represent around 22% of the sample. The material sequenced was CD4+ or CD8+ T cells sorted from blood, taken in a trial of the OX40 agonist ivuxolimab. The receptors stem from an adult with an advanced solid tumor such as melanoma, head and neck, liver or kidney cancer.

This rearrangement joins TRBV5-6 to TRBJ1-5; D call uncertain. This CDR3 is built from 15 residues. The germline V gene encodes CDR1 SGHDT and CDR2 YYEEEE. Trimming removed 0 bases at V and 2 bases at J, with 9 bases between. The CDR3: CASSLEGEGNQPQHF. DNA of the CDR3: TGTGCCAGCAGCTTGGAGGGAGAAGGCAATCAGCCCCAGCATTTT.

This clone was recorded once. This sequence joins TRBV5-5 and TRBJ2-7, with 11 bases aligning to TRBD1. The V gene's germline CDR1 is SGHKS and CDR2 YYEKEE (reference sequence). V lost 9 bases to trimming and J lost 4 bases; unmatched junction nucleotides: 9. The CDR3 has 14 residues. The DNA for the CDR3 is TGTGCCACCCTCCCCGGGACAGGGGGTTACGAGCAGTACTTC. Protein: CATLPGTGGYEQYF.

This chain uses TRBV7-9 with TRBJ1-5; 10 bases agree with TRBD1. Trimming removed 5 bases from V and 2 bases from J; junction bases left unmatched: 3. The CDR3 has 15 residues. In germline, CDR1 is SEHNR, CDR2 FQNEAQ (reference sequence). The CDR3 reads CASSRDRGGNQPQHF. The CDR3 DNA is TGTGCCAGCAGCCGGGACAGGGGCGGCAATCAGCCCCAGCATTTT. Full variable domain (missing parts from reference TRBV7-9 and TRBJ1-5): DTGVSQNPRHKITKRGQNVTFRCDPISEHNRLYWYRQTLGQGPEFLTYFQNEAQLEKSRLLSDRFSAERPKGSFSTLEIQRTEQGDSAMYLCASSRDRGGNQPQHFGDGTRLSIL.

The genes are TRBV4-1 and TRBJ2-1, with TRBD1 matching 8 bases. This CDR3 comprises 14 residues. Germline-derived CDR1 and CDR2 are MGHRA and YSYEKL. V shed 4 bases, J shed 4 bases, and the junction held 3 bases outside the gene matches. The chain's CDR3 is CASSLQGAYNEQFF. The CDR3 region has the DNA TGCGCCAGCAGCCTCCAGGGGGCGTACAATGAGCAGTTCTTC.

Judged by abundance, this clone is medium-sized. CDR3 region: CASSESGNNSPLHF. The CDR3 DNA is TGTGCCAGCAGTGAATCTGGGAATAATTCACCCCTCCACTTT. V usage is TRBV6-4 and J usage is TRBJ1-6; D is undetermined. This CDR3 has 14 residues. V lost 3 bases and J 5 bases, leaving 8 bases between the germline ends. Germline CDR1 reads MRHNA; CDR2 reads SNTAGT.